The source of this T cell receptor (beta chain) is a study of blood T cell repertoires in COVID-19. The assay was immunoSEQ multiplex PCR, and TCRdb's table has in-frame clones only and misses some. The sample yields nearly 250,000 clones, roughly 82% seen once. V gave up 2 bases and J gave up 2 bases, with 10 bases separating them. Germline loops: CDR1 MNHNY, CDR2 SVGAGI (reference sequence). This CDR3 has 14 residues. Sequencing used PBMCs or T cells enriched from blood (not recorded which). The TCR sequence derives from a woman aged 50 to 65 who had recovered from COVID-19. This chain joins TRBV6-6 and TRBJ2-7; TRBD1 is a possible D gene (5 bases). DNA for the CDR3: TGTGCCAGCAGTTACCCCCAGGGTGCCTACGAGCAGTACTTC. It codes for CASSYPQGAYEQYF.